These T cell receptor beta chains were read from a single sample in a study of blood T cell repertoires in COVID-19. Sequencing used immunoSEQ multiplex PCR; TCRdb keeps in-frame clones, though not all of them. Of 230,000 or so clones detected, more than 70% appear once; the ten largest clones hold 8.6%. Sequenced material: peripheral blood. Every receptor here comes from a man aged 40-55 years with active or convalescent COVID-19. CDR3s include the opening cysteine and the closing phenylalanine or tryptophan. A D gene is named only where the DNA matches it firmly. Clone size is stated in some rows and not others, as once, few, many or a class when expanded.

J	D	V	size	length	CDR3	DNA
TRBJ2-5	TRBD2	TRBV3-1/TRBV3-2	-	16	CASSQPGREGRVTQYF	TGTGCCAGCAGCCAACCCGGGCGGGAGGGCCGGGTGACCCAGTACTTC
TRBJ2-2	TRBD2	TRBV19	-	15	CASRPRGGSTGELFF	TGTGCCAGTAGACCCCGGGGGGGTAGCACCGGGGAGCTGTTTTTT
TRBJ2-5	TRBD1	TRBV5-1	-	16	CASSLKYRGDQETQYF	TGCGCCAGCAGCTTAAAATACAGGGGGGACCAAGAGACCCAGTACTTC
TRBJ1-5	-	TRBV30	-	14	CAWSVGGSNQPQHF	TGTGCCTGGAGTGTTGGGGGCAGCAATCAGCCCCAGCATTTT
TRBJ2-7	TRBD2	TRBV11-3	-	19	CASSLWLAGDGLGTYEQYF	TGTGCCAGCAGCTTGTGGTTAGCGGGAGACGGCCTTGGCACCTACGAGCAGTACTTC
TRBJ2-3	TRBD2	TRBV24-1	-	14	CATSDRGTRDTQYF	TGTGCCACCAGTGATCGTGGGACTAGGGATACGCAGTATTTT
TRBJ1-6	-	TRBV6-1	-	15	CASSEAPGTISPLHF	TGTGCCAGCAGTGAAGCCCCCGGGACTATCTCACCCCTCCACTTT
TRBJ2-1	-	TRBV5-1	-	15	CASSLGRGETYEQFF	TGCGCCAGCAGCTTGGGAAGGGGCGAAACCTATGAGCAGTTCTTC
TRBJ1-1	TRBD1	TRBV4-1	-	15	CASSQEGQGNTEAFF	TGCGCCAGCAGCCAAGAGGGACAGGGGAACACTGAAGCTTTCTTT
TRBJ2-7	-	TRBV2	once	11	CASSYQTKQYF	TGTGCCAGCAGTTACCAGACTAAGCAGTACTTC
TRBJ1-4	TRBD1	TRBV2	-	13	CASRDSVNEKLFF	TGTGCCAGTAGGGACAGCGTTAATGAAAAACTGTTTTTT
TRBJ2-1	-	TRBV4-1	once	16	CASRRTVPTSDNEQFF	TGCGCCAGCAGGCGGACAGTCCCTACCTCCGACAATGAGCAGTTCTTC
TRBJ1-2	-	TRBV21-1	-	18	CASSLETRDRDPKNGYTF	TGTGCCAGCAGCCTAGAAACCCGGGACAGAGACCCAAAAAATGGCTACACCTTC
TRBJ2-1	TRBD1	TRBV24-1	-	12	CATSRQGNEQFF	TGTGCCACCAGTCGACAGGGGAATGAGCAGTTCTTC
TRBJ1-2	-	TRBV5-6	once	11	CASSLYEGYTF	TGTGCCAGCAGCTTGTACGAGGGCTACACCTTC
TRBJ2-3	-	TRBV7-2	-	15	CASSSPHLGADTQYF	TGTGCCAGCAGCTCCCCTCACCTGGGAGCAGATACGCAGTATTTT
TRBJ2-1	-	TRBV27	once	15	CASMRQGQSGHEQFF	TGTGCCAGCATGCGCCAAGGACAGTCTGGCCATGAGCAGTTCTTC
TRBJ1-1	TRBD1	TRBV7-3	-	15	CASSPDRGRNTEAFF	TGTGCCAGCAGCCCTGACAGGGGGAGAAACACTGAAGCTTTCTTT
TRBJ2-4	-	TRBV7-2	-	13	CASSLDSAGPSNF	TGTGCCAGCAGCTTAGATTCGGCTGGGCCGAGCAACTTC
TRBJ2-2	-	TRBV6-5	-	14	CASSRQVHTGELFF	TGTGCCAGCAGTAGACAGGTTCATACCGGGGAGCTGTTTTTT
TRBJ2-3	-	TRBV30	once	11	CAWSQADTQYF	TGTGCCTGGAGCCAGGCAGATACGCAGTATTTT
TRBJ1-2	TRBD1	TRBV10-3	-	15	CAITGTQGGLGGYTF	TGTGCCATCACCGGGACACAGGGGGGTTTAGGTGGCTACACCTTC
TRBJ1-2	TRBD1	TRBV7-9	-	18	CASSSYSGTVESNYGYTF	TGTGCCAGCAGCTCCTACTCCGGGACAGTCGAATCTAACTATGGCTACACCTTC
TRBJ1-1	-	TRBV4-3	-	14	CASSFRTEDTEAFF	TGCGCCAGCAGCTTCCGGACAGAAGATACTGAAGCTTTCTTT
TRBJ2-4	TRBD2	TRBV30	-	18	CAAASGRVSREAKNIQYF	TGTGCCGCAGCTAGCGGGAGGGTCTCAAGGGAAGCCAAAAACATTCAGTACTTC
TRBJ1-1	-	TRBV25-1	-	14	CASSGQLRGAEAFF	TGTGCCAGCAGCGGACAACTCCGGGGGGCTGAAGCTTTCTTT
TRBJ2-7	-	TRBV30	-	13	CASIGQFSYEQYF	TGTGCCTCTATAGGACAGTTCTCCTACGAGCAGTACTTC
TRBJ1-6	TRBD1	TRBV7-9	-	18	CASSHPGQGADYNSPLHF	TGTGCCAGCAGCCACCCGGGACAGGGGGCCGACTATAATTCACCCCTCCACTTT
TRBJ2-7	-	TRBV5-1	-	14	CASSLVMGGYEQYF	TGCGCCAGCAGCTTGGTTATGGGGGGTTACGAGCAGTACTTC
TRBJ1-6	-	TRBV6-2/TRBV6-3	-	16	CASTPAGGGDNSPLHF	TGTGCCAGCACCCCAGCGGGGGGCGGAGATAATTCACCCCTCCACTTT
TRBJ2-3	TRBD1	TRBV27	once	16	CASGQIQGYGTDTQYF	TGTGCCAGCGGTCAGATACAGGGGTATGGCACAGATACGCAGTATTTT
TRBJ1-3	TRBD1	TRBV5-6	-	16	CASSLYRTGQVNTIYF	TGTGCCAGCAGCTTATATAGGACAGGGCAAGTAAACACCATATATTTT
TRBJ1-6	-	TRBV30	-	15	CAWTGGGAFNSPLHF	TGTGCCTGGACCGGCGGGGGGGCGTTCAATTCACCCCTCCACTTT
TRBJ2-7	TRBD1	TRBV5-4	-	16	CASSSNRGAVSYEQYF	TGTGCCAGCAGCTCGAACAGGGGAGCAGTCTCCTACGAGCAGTACTTC
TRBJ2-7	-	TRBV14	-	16	CASSQIHKGRAHEQYF	TGTGCCAGCAGCCAGATTCATAAAGGCAGGGCCCACGAGCAGTACTTC
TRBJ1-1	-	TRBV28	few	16	CASSTTGRIGHTEAFF	TGTGCCAGCAGTACGACTGGGAGAATTGGGCACACTGAAGCTTTCTTT
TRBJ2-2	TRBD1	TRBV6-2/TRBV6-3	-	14	CASSRTGNTGELFF	TGTGCCAGCAGCCGGACAGGGAACACCGGGGAGCTGTTTTTT
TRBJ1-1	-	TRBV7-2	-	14	CASSLTRGWTEAFF	TGTGCCAGCAGCTTAACCAGGGGATGGACTGAAGCTTTCTTT
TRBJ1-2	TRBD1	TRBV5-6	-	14	CASSPLRTGSVPDF	TGTGCCAGCAGCCCCCTGCGGACAGGGTCCGTGCCCGACTTC
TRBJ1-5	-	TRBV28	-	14	CASSPGLPNQPQHF	TGTGCCAGCAGTCCGGGACTTCCGAATCAGCCCCAGCATTTT
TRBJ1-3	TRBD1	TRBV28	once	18	CASSYAHYIRGLGNTIYF	TGTGCCAGCAGTTACGCACACTACATCAGGGGGCTTGGAAACACCATATATTTT
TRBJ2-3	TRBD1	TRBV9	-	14	CASSLGQSPDTQYF	TGTGCCAGCAGCTTGGGACAGAGCCCAGATACGCAGTATTTT
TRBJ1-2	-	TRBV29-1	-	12	CSVAGSQGGYTF	TGCAGCGTGGCGGGGAGTCAAGGTGGCTACACCTTC
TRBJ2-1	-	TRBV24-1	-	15	CATSDDRIPYNEQFF	TGTGCCACCAGTGACGACAGAATCCCCTACAATGAGCAGTTCTTC
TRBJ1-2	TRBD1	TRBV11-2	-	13	CASSPDRAVGYTF	TGTGCCAGCAGCCCGGACAGGGCCGTGGGCTACACCTTC
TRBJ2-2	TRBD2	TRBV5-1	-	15	CASSGGLAVTGELFF	TGCGCCAGCAGCGGCGGACTAGCGGTCACCGGGGAGCTGTTTTTT
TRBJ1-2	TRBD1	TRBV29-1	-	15	CSAGEGQGSGRGYTF	TGCAGCGCCGGAGAGGGACAGGGGTCGGGACGCGGCTACACCTTC
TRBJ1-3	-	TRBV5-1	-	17	CASSLGSLSRSGNTIYF	TGCGCCAGCAGCTTGGGGTCCCTCTCGCGCTCTGGAAACACCATATATTTT
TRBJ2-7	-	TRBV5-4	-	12	CASSADGVEQYF	TGTGCCAGCAGCGCCGACGGGGTCGAGCAGTACTTC
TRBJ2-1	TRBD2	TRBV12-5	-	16	CASGLTTSGRHNEQFF	TGTGCTAGTGGTTTGACAACTAGCGGGAGACACAATGAGCAGTTCTTC
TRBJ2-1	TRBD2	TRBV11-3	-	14	CASSAGLAGDEQFF	TGTGCCAGCAGCGCGGGACTAGCGGGAGATGAGCAGTTCTTC
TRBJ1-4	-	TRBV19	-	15	CASSLEGATNEKLFF	TGTGCCAGTAGTTTAGAGGGAGCAACTAATGAAAAACTGTTTTTT
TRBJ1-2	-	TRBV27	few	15	CASSVRTDIQEGYTF	TGTGCCAGCAGTGTCCGGACAGACATTCAGGAGGGCTACACCTTC